A single sample is the source of the 17 T cell receptor beta chains below, sequenced in a study of T cells in Graves' hyperthyroidism and ophthalmopathy. Researchers amplified the TCR beta CDR3 regions from RNA transcripts. Using the HTBI primer set, a first-round RT-PCR was run on the TCR CDR3. TCRdb reprocessed the multiplex PCR reads via MiXCR and lists one record per CDR3 protein. Among some 760,000 distinct CDR3 sequences, around 15% were seen once, and the ten largest hold 9.5% to 13%. Sequenced material: blood. These receptors all come from a woman younger than 30 with Graves' hyperthyroidism.

This clonotype came up many times. The genes are TRBV5-6 and TRBJ1-3; no reliable D call. CDR3 size: 13 residues. Germline V lookup: CDR1 SGHDT, CDR2 YYEEEE. V lost 2 bases, J lost 0 bases, and 3 bases lay in between. The CDR3 region is CASSFTSGNTIYF. CDR3 sequence (DNA): TGTGCCAGCAGCTTCACCTCTGGAAACACCATATATTTT.

This clonotype was recorded at least ten times. The chain is built from TRBV20-1 and TRBJ2-7, with 7 nucleotides matching TRBD1. Trimming cost V 3 bases and J 7 bases; bases outside gene matches: 9. This CDR3 is 13 amino acids long. CDR1 and CDR2 from the germline V gene are DFQATT and SNEGSKA (reference sequence). The CDR3 bases are TGCAGTGCTAGCCGGACAGGCTTGGGGGAGCAGTACTTC. Residues: CSASRTGLGEQYF.

The CDR3 DNA sequence: TGTGCCAGCAGCCAGAGGACAGATTACCGGAATGAAAAACTGTTTTTT. Translation: CASSQRTDYRNEKLFF. The genes are TRBV14 and TRBJ1-4, with D maybe TRBD1 (6 bases). The CDR3 is made up of 16 amino acids. Trimming took off 3 bases at V and 5 bases at J, with 16 bases between the two ends. Germline values: CDR1 SGHDN, CDR2 FVKESK. The whole variable domain, filled in from reference TRBV14 and TRBJ1-4, reads EAGVTQFPSHSVIEKGQTVTLRCDPISGHDNLYWYRRVMGKEIKFLLHFVKESKQDESGMPNNRFLAERTGGTYSTLKVQPAELEDSGVYFCASSQRTDYRNEKLFFGSGTQLSVL.

This clonotype was counted at least ten times. The V call is TRBV20-1, the J call TRBJ2-1; D perhaps matches TRBD2 (5 bases). Germline lookup yields CDR1 DFQATT and CDR2 SNEGSKA (reference sequence). V was clipped by 6 bases and J by 5 bases, with 14 bases between them. CDR3 size: 13 residues. The chain's CDR3 is CSAPGRTDNEQFF. Here the CDR3 DNA reads TGCAGTGCCCCCGGCCGGACTGACAATGAGCAGTTCTTC.

This clonotype was observed at least ten times. The CDR3 protein is CASSEGTGNQPQHF. The CDR3 DNA is TGTGCCAGCAGTGAAGGGACAGGGAATCAGCCCCAGCATTTT. This chain connects TRBV6-1 to TRBJ1-5; 8 bases are a match to TRBD1. The CDR3 contains 14 residues. CDR1 and CDR2 (germline): MNHNS, SASEGT. V shed 1 base, J shed 4 bases, and the junction held 0 bases outside the gene matches.

This clonotype was counted many times. V and J are TRBV5-4 and TRBJ2-1; 14 bases fit TRBD2. The germline V gene has CDR1 SGHNT and CDR2 YYREEE (reference sequence). Trimming removed 4 bases from V and 4 bases from J; junction bases left unmatched: 4. CDR3 length: 16 amino acids. The CDR3 sequence: CASSAGLAGEYNEQFF. As DNA, the CDR3 is TGTGCCAGCAGCGCGGGACTAGCGGGGGAGTACAATGAGCAGTTCTTC. The full variable domain, in which reference TRBV5-4 and TRBJ2-1 provide the parts outside the CDR3, is ETGVTQSPTHLIKTRGQQVTLRCSSQSGHNTVSWYQQALGQGPQFIFQYYREEENGRGNFPPRFSGLQFPNYSSELNVNALELDDSALYLCASSAGLAGEYNEQFFGPGTRLTVL.

Comments on this clonotype: A much more abundant neighbour one base away suggests this may be a read error. This chain links TRBV29-1 with TRBJ2-7; the match to TRBD1 covers 11 bases. With the DNA end fitting TRBJ2-1 better, the J assignment may be wrong. Germline CDR1 is SQVTM and CDR2 is ANQGSEA. This CDR3 contains 13 residues. This CDR3 is CSVGTGGPYEQFF. CDR3 DNA: TGCAGCGTGGGGACAGGGGGTCCCTACGAGCAGTTCTTC.

This clonotype was detected only a few times. The chain has TRBV7-2 and TRBJ2-7; perhaps D is TRBD1 or TRBD2 (5 bases each). The germline V gene encodes CDR1 SGHTA and CDR2 FQGNSA. The CDR3 covers 14 residues. V lost 5 bases and J 2 bases, leaving 13 bases between the germline ends. The CDR3 spells CASSTRDGTYEQYF. In nucleotides, the CDR3 is TGTGCCAGCAGCACCCGGGACGGGACCTACGAGCAGTACTTC.

V usage is TRBV5-6 and J usage is TRBJ1-5; D is perhaps TRBD1 (5 bases). This CDR3 has 14 amino acids. From germline, CDR1 is SGHDT and CDR2 YYEEEE. The V gene lost 4 bases and the J gene lost 4 bases, with 12 bases spanning the gap. CDR3 bases: TGTGCCAGCAGCCGTCTTGGGGGAAATCAGCCCCAGCATTTT. It specifies CASSRLGGNQPQHF.

This clonotype was detected only a few times. The chain couples TRBV7-3 to TRBJ2-3; 9 bases align to TRBD1. The CDR3 is 16 amino acids. V lost 5 bases to trimming and J lost 1 base; unmatched junction nucleotides: 7. Germline loops: CDR1 SGHTA, CDR2 FQGTGA. Here the CDR3 reads CASSASRDRGTDTQYF. For the CDR3, the DNA is TGTGCCAGCAGCGCCTCGCGGGACAGGGGCACAGATACGCAGTATTTT.

This clonotype was observed many times. The chain employs TRBV20-1 and TRBJ2-3; 7 bases agree with TRBD1. J lost 2 bases, V lost 7 bases, and 6 bases had no gene match. The CDR3 runs 13 residues. Germline V lookup: CDR1 DFQATT, CDR2 SNEGSKA (reference sequence). The CDR3: CSVSTGTTDTQYF. In DNA, the CDR3 is TGCAGTGTTTCGACAGGGACCACAGATACGCAGTATTTT.

This clonotype appeared a few times. The chain combines TRBV7-2 with TRBJ2-1; D possibly uses TRBD1 or TRBD2 (5 bases each). Trimming removed 3 bases at V and 6 bases at J, with 15 bases between. CDR3 length: 15 residues. Germline V lookup: CDR1 SGHTA, CDR2 FQGNSA. The chain's CDR3 is CASSFRDPRGNEQFF. The CDR3 nucleotides are TGTGCCAGCAGCTTCCGGGACCCTCGTGGCAATGAGCAGTTCTTC.

The sample holds many counts of this clonotype. The gene calls are TRBV14 and TRBJ2-1, with 10 positions matching TRBD2. J lost 8 bases, V lost 0 bases, and 10 bases had no gene match. The CDR3 is 17 residues long. Per the germline V gene, CDR1 is SGHDN and CDR2 is FVKESK. The CDR3 is CASSQESALAGVYEQFF. CDR3 bases: TGTGCCAGCAGCCAAGAAAGCGCTCTAGCGGGAGTATATGAGCAGTTCTTC.

This clonotype appeared many times. The gene calls are TRBV24-1 and TRBJ1-2; TRBD1 agrees at 9 bases. V trimming: 5 bases; J trimming: 1 base; junction bases outside the gene matches: 7. Germline V lookup: CDR1 KGHDR, CDR2 SFDVKD. CDR3 length: 16 residues. The CDR3 region is CATSGRDRDHNYGYTF. CDR3 nucleotides: TGTGCCACCAGTGGTCGGGACAGGGATCATAACTATGGCTACACCTTC.

CDR3 amino acids: CASSYMGGRNTEAFF. CDR3 in DNA: TGTGCCAGCAGCTACATGGGGGGGAGGAACACTGAAGCTTTCTTT. V is TRBV12-3 or TRBV12-4 and J is TRBJ1-1; D possibly corresponds to TRBD1 (5 bases). The length of the CDR3 is 15 residues. Trimming removed 6 bases at V and 1 base at J, with 15 bases between.

This clonotype was found a few times. The V call is TRBV6-2 or TRBV6-3, the J call TRBJ1-5; 8 bases agree with TRBD1. V dropped 7 bases and J dropped 9; count of bases not matched to a gene: 14. Germline CDR1 reads MNHEY; CDR2 reads SVGEGT. CDR3 size: 15 residues. The CDR3 region is CASTIDGTGRRPQHF. The DNA of the CDR3 is TGTGCCAGCACCATTGACGGGACAGGACGGCGGCCCCAGCATTTT.

In this sample, this clonotype turned up many times. This chain links TRBV24-1 with TRBJ2-5; D tentatively reads TRBD1 or TRBD2 (5 bases each). Trimming pared 4 bases from V and 1 base from J, leaving 9 bases between. This CDR3 has 14 amino acids. CDR1 is KGHDR, CDR2 SFDVKD, per germline. The CDR3, as DNA: TGTGCCACCAGTGAGTCCGGGACCCAAGAGACCCAGTACTTC. Residues: CATSESGTQETQYF.